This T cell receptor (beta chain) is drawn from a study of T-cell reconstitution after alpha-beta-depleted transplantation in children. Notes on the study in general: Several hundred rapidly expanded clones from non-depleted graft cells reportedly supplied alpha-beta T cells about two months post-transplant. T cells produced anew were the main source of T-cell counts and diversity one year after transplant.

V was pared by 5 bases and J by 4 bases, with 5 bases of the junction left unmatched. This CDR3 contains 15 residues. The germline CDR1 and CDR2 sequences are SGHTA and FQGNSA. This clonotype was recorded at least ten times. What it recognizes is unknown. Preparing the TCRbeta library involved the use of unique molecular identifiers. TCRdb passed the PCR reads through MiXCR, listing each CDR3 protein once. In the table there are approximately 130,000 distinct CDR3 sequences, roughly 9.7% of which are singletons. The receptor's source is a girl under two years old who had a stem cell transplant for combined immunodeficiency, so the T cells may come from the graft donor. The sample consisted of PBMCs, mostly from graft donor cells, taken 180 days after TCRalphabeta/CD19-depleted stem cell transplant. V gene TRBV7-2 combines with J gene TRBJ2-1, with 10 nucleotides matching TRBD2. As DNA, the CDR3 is TGTGCCAGCAGCCGTTCTAGCGGGGGTTACAATGAGCAGTTCTTC. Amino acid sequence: CASSRSSGGYNEQFF.